Sequencing of this T cell receptor (beta chain) was carried out in a study of blood T cell repertoires in COVID-19 (dated by TCRdb to 2020 to 2022). Some background on the complete study: Collaborator samples came from the United States, Italy and Spain and covered acute and convalescent phases of COVID-19. The material from the prospective study consisted of cDNA or gDNA derived from T cells, B-cell-depleted T cells, or PBMCs. Subjects who had been exposed to COVID-19, were actively infected with it, or had recovered from it provided the deeply sampled blood TCRbeta repertoires that made up the dataset. The repertoires were released in a freely available public database intended as a resource for research on the immune response to SARS-CoV-2. The samples were drawn from the first 160 participants of the ongoing ImmuneRACE study and from about 1,200 subjects provided by 6 global collaborators. Nearly every sample came with metadata listing a de-identified subject ID, COVID-19 status, age in years and sex. Where HLA class I and class II types were available, the types were taken from metadata supplied by the sample provider, not from assay-based typing.

The germline V gene (reference sequence) supplies CDR1 LNHDA and CDR2 SQIVND. Ends trimmed: V by 4 bases, J by 5 bases; bases unmatched to a gene: 10. The CDR3 has 15 amino acids, counting the end cysteine and phenylalanine. The CDR3 DNA has 45 bases and is translated from base 1. What the work shows at the level of the full study, not this receptor alone: The quantity of clinical and demographic metadata differed by source and by participant and was supplied without curation.

TCRbeta CDR3 regions were amplified from genomic DNA using the immunoSEQ Assay, a bias-controlled multiplex PCR. The study's processing was this. The number of nucleated cells in each sample was estimated from the amplification of reference gene primers within the assay. To quantify the absolute abundance of each unique TCRbeta CDR3 rearrangement, sequence reads were collapsed and filtered. For each sample, productive Simpson clonality was calculated by taking the square root of Simpson's diversity index across productive rearrangements. TCRdb re-hosts the immuneACCESS table, in-frame sequences only. Its copies lack some clones; in the studies checked, an unresolved V gene accounts for under half of them, and the cause for the rest is not known. Clone size and the V and J calls come from that table; the DNA yielded D and trimming. The sample includes hundreds of thousands of clones, with roughly 90% observed a single time. About an eighth of the sample is in the top ten clones.

Turning to this clone: Its antigen target is currently unknown. Qualities for individual bases were not recorded, and no much larger clone is one base off.

Collaborating institutions collected whole blood in K2EDTA tubes following their own protocols. For TCRbeta analysis, collaborator samples were shipped as frozen whole blood, as isolated PBMCs, or as DNA extracted from either sample type. The specimen was peripheral blood. The sequence was obtained from a woman between 55 and 75 years old with acute or convalescent COVID-19. The chain is encoded by TRBV19 joined to TRBJ1-2; 7 bases in the junction line up with TRBD1. The DNA sequence is given as TGTGCCAGTAGTAAGGAGACAGGGATATTATATGGCTACACCTTC. The encoded protein is CASSKETGILYGYTF.